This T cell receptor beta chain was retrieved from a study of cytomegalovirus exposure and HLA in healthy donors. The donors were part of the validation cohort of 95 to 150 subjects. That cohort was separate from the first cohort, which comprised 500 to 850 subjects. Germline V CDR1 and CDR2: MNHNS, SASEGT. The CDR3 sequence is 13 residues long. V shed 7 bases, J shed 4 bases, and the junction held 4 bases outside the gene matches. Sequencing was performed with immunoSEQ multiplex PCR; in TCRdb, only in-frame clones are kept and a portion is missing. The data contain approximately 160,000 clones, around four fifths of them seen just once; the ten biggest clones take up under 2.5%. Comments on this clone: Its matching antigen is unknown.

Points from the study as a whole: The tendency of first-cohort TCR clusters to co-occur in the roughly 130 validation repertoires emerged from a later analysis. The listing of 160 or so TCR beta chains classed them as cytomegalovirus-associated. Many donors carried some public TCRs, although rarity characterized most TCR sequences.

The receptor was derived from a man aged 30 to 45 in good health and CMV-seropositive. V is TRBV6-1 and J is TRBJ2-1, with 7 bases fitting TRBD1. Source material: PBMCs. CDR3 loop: CASTLTGYNEQFF. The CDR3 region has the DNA TGTGCCAGCACCCTGACAGGGTACAATGAGCAGTTCTTC.